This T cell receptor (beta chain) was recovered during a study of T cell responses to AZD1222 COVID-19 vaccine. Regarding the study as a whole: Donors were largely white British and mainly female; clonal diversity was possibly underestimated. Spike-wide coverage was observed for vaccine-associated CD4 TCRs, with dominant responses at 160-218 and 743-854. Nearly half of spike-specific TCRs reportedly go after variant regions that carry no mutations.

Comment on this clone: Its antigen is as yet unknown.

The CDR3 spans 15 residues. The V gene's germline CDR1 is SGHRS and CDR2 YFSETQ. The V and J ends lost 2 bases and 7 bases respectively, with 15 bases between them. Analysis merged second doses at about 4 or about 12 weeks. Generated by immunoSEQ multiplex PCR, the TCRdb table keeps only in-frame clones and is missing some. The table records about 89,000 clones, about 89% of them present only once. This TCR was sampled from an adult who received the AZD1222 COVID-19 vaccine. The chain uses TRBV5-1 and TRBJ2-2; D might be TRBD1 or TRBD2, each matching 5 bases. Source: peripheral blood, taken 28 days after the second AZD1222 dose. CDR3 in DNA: TGCGCCAGCAGCTTTGGCGGGCAGGGTCGCGGGGAGCTGTTTTTT. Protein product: CASSFGGQGRGELFF.